This section outlines one T cell receptor (beta chain) sequence together with its context. Germline V gene sequence: CDR1 SGHTA, CDR2 FQGNSA. The CDR3 has 14 residues. Between the trimmed V and J ends, which lost 5 bases and 8 bases, there was a span of 18 bases. This specimen belongs to a study of shared clonotypes between healthy human individuals. TCRdb keeps only in-frame clones here, not all; method: immunoSEQ multiplex PCR. The sample includes hundreds of thousands of clones, about 74% seen only once; the top ten take 10%. The source of this sequence is a man aged 30 to 45 in good health. This chain joins TRBV7-2 and TRBJ1-2; D ambiguous. Sequencing input: memory CD4+ T cells sorted from blood. Subset indicated: CD45RA-negative fraction. CDR3 residues: CASSQDYDFRGYTF. The CDR3, as DNA: TGTGCCAGCAGCCAAGATTACGATTTCAGGGGCTACACCTTC.